Reported below is one T cell receptor (beta chain). This clone's antigen is unknown. No per-base quality is available; no much larger clone lies one base away. The data were obtained in a study of T cell changes during pregnancy in multiple sclerosis (dated by TCRdb to 2018 to 2020). Background on the whole study: Changes in the T cell repertoire over the course of pregnancy were examined in this study in women with multiple sclerosis.

Library prep was done by the immunoSEQ multiplex PCR assay. TCRdb took over this immuneACCESS table, retaining in-frame rearrangements with V and J assigned. Such tables are incomplete; in checked studies, under half of the missing clones stem from an unresolved V gene, and the remainder is unexplained. A total of about 60,000 clones appear in this sample, about 92% of them only once. The ten largest clones add up to 5.5% to 7% of the sample. V lost 0 bases and J lost 7 bases, and the count of bases not matched to a germline gene is 10. The CDR3 spans 16 residues, from the cysteine through the phenylalanine. Left in the record is the CDR3 DNA by itself, 48 bases read in frame from the first base. CDR1 and CDR2 (MNHEY, SMNVEV) derive from the germline V gene (reference sequence).

The chain links TRBV27 with TRBJ1-1; 8 junctional bases match TRBD1. The source was peripheral blood, collected in the third trimester of pregnancy. This clonotype was obtained from a female donor in good health, enrolled as a control in a pregnancy study. The nucleotide sequence is given as TGTGCCAGCAGTTTATCGATTGGGTCAGGGGGCCATGAAGCTTTCTTT. This translates into CASSLSIGSGGHEAFF.